Listed below are T cell receptor beta chains from one sample, sequenced in a study of blood T cell repertoires in COVID-19. TCRdb's copy holds only in-frame clones and misses some; the assay was immunoSEQ multiplex PCR. The sample lists 150,000 to 250,000 clones; about 80% were seen once. Sequenced input: PBMCs or T cells enriched from blood (not recorded which). The source is a man in his forties who had recovered from COVID-19. Each CDR3 is given with its conserved first and last residue. D genes are given only for firm matches. The size field is filled for only some rows; it gives once, few, many or a size class.

abundance	v_gene	d_gene	j_gene	CDR3nt	CDR3aa
NA	TRBV6-5	NA	TRBJ1-1	TGTGCCAGCAGTTACATGATAGGAGTGAACACTGAAGCTTTCTTT	CASSYMIGVNTEAFF
NA	TRBV15	NA	TRBJ1-1	TGTGCCACCAGCAGTCGGGTACAGGGAACTGAAGCTTTCTTT	CATSSRVQGTEAFF
NA	TRBV7-9	TRBD2	TRBJ2-5	TGTGCCAGCAGCTCGACTAGCGGGGGGGCCCGAGAGACCCAGTACTTC	CASSSTSGGARETQYF
few	TRBV11-2	TRBD1	TRBJ1-6	TGTGCCAGCAGCCCCGGGACAGGGGTTGGGAATTCACCCCTCCACTTT	CASSPGTGVGNSPLHF
few	TRBV21-1	NA	TRBJ1-2	TGTGCCAGCAGCCCGGATGAGGGACAGACTAACTATGGCTACACCTTC	CASSPDEGQTNYGYTF
NA	TRBV9	TRBD1	TRBJ1-3	TGTGCCAGCAGCGTAGAGGGACAGGGACCTGGAAACACCATATATTTT	CASSVEGQGPGNTIYF
NA	TRBV13	TRBD1	TRBJ2-1	TGTGCCAGCAGCTTAGGGTCCGCCTGGACAGGGCTGAAAAATGAGCAGTTCTTC	CASSLGSAWTGLKNEQFF
NA	TRBV5-6	NA	TRBJ1-2	TGTGCCAGCAGCTTGGCTCTGGGAGCCTATGGCTACACCTTC	CASSLALGAYGYTF
NA	TRBV5-1	TRBD1	TRBJ1-1	TGCGCCAGCAGCGAGACAGGGGGTAACACTGAAGCTTTCTTT	CASSETGGNTEAFF
NA	TRBV5-8	TRBD2	TRBJ2-7	TGTGCGTCCAACCCGGGGGGACTAGCAGGGTCGCAGTACTTC	CASNPGGLAGSQYF
medium-sized	TRBV3-1/TRBV3-2	NA	TRBJ2-6	TGTGCCAGCAGCCAAGTACGGGAAACTGGGGCCAACGTCCTGACTTTC	CASSQVRETGANVLTF
NA	TRBV4-2	NA	TRBJ2-5	TGTGCCAGCAGCCAGGAGTGGGGTGGGAGCGGGTCAGAGACCCAGTACTTC	CASSQEWGGSGSETQYF
once	TRBV19	TRBD1	TRBJ1-5	TGTGCCAGTACGGACAGGGGGAGTCGGAATCAGCCCCAGCATTTT	CASTDRGSRNQPQHF
few	TRBV19	TRBD1	TRBJ1-1	TGTGCCAGTAGTATGGGACAGAGAAACACTGAAGCTTTCTTT	CASSMGQRNTEAFF
NA	TRBV29-1	TRBD1	TRBJ2-3	TGCAGCCTGGGACAGGGATCTAGCACAGATACGCAGTATTTT	CSLGQGSSTDTQYF
NA	TRBV7-6	NA	TRBJ1-1	TGTGCCAGCAGCGCCAGGGACACAAGGGCCCCTGAAGCTTTCTTT	CASSARDTRAPEAFF
NA	TRBV19	TRBD1	TRBJ1-2	TGTGCCAGTAGTCTCTCGACAGGGGAGGGCTATGGCTACACCTTC	CASSLSTGEGYGYTF
NA	TRBV5-1	TRBD1	TRBJ1-1	TGCGCCAGCAGCTGGACAGGGGACGACACTGAAGCTTTCTTT	CASSWTGDDTEAFF
NA	TRBV21-1	NA	TRBJ2-7	TGTGCCAGCAGCAACCCTCAGTGGTACGAGCAGTACTTC	CASSNPQWYEQYF
NA	TRBV4-2	NA	TRBJ1-1	TGTGCCAGCAGCCAAGGAAACAGTGGGAACACTGAAGCTTTCTTT	CASSQGNSGNTEAFF
NA	TRBV6-6	TRBD1	TRBJ2-5	TGTGCCAGCAGGAAGGGACAGGGGGAAGAGACCCAGTACTTC	CASRKGQGEETQYF
NA	TRBV4-1	TRBD1	TRBJ2-7	TGCGCCAGCAGCCAAGAAGGACAGGGGACATTCTCCTACGAGCAGTACTTC	CASSQEGQGTFSYEQYF
NA	TRBV7-8	NA	TRBJ1-2	TGTGCCAGCAGCTTAGAGGGAGTGGTCTATGGCTACACCTTC	CASSLEGVVYGYTF
NA	TRBV28	NA	TRBJ1-2	TGTGCCAGCACCACTAGTCCTGTCGATGGCTACACCTTC	CASTTSPVDGYTF
NA	TRBV5-1	TRBD1	TRBJ2-1	TGCGCCAGCAGATTCCGGGACAGGGTGAACAATGAGCAGTTCTTC	CASRFRDRVNNEQFF
NA	TRBV9	NA	TRBJ1-1	TGTGCCAGCAGCGTAGACCCGGTGGTTAACACTGAAGCTTTCTTT	CASSVDPVVNTEAFF
NA	TRBV28	NA	TRBJ2-6	TGTGCCAGCAGTCGACTGAATTCTGGGGCCAACGTCCTGACTTTC	CASSRLNSGANVLTF
NA	TRBV7-2	NA	TRBJ1-1	TGTGCCAGCAGCTTGTTTGGAGCCTTTGAAGCTTTCTTT	CASSLFGAFEAFF
NA	TRBV2	NA	TRBJ1-1	TGTGCCAGCCAGACGACCCGGGGGAACACTGAAGCTTTCTTT	CASQTTRGNTEAFF
NA	TRBV7-9	TRBD1	TRBJ1-1	TGTGCCAGCAGCTTAGTAGGCAGGGGGTTTGTTGAAGCTTTCTTT	CASSLVGRGFVEAFF
NA	TRBV6-5	TRBD1	TRBJ1-2	TGTGCCAGCAGTTACAGGGCGACAGGGTCAGGAGGCTACACCTTC	CASSYRATGSGGYTF
NA	TRBV27	NA	TRBJ1-2	TGTGCCAGCAGCTCAACCGGACAGAACTATGGCTACACCTTC	CASSSTGQNYGYTF
NA	TRBV11-2	TRBD1	TRBJ2-3	TGTGCCAGCAGCCTAACTCGGACAGGGGGCACAGATACGCAGTATTTT	CASSLTRTGGTDTQYF
NA	TRBV7-8	NA	TRBJ1-1	TGTGCCAGCAGCCTTTTGACAGGCCAATCTATGAACACTGAAGCTTTCTTT	CASSLLTGQSMNTEAFF
NA	TRBV12-3/TRBV12-4	NA	TRBJ1-2	TGTGCCAGCATGCGAGGAGGGGTAAGGGGCTACACCTTC	CASMRGGVRGYTF
few	TRBV11-2	NA	TRBJ1-6	TGTGCCAGCAGCTTAGAGGGGGGACGGAGCTCCTATAATTCACCCCTCCACTTT	CASSLEGGRSSYNSPLHF
NA	TRBV19	NA	TRBJ1-2	TGTGCCAGCCGACACAGGGAAGGGGATGGCTACACCTTC	CASRHREGDGYTF
NA	TRBV15	NA	TRBJ1-5	TGTGCCACCAGCAGAGATACTGGGCCCTATCAGCCCCAGCATTTT	CATSRDTGPYQPQHF
NA	TRBV19	NA	TRBJ1-5	TGTGCCAGCAGTGAGACAGACTTTCAGCCCCAGCATTTT	CASSETDFQPQHF
once	TRBV11-3	NA	TRBJ2-1	TGTGCCAGCAGCTTAAATGTTGACAGATACAATGAGCAGTTCTTC	CASSLNVDRYNEQFF
NA	TRBV3-1/TRBV3-2	NA	TRBJ1-2	TGTGCCAGCAGCCAAGGCGGCGGAGCTAACTATGGCTACACCTTC	CASSQGGGANYGYTF
NA	TRBV5-1	TRBD1	TRBJ2-4	TGCGCCAGCAGCTTGTGGGGGACAGACAAAAACATTCAGTACTTC	CASSLWGTDKNIQYF